Listed below are T cell receptor beta chains from one sample, sequenced in a study of OX40 agonist ivuxolimab in advanced cancers. Assay used: immunoSEQ multiplex PCR; TCRdb lists only in-frame clones, some missing. This table has around 63,000 clones, 85% to 90% appearing once. Specimen: CD4+ or CD8+ T cells sorted from blood, collected in a trial of the OX40 agonist ivuxolimab. All receptors come from an adult with an advanced solid tumor such as melanoma, head and neck, liver or kidney cancer. The CDR3 runs from the conserved cysteine through the conserved F or W. D genes are given only for firm matches. Some rows have no size entry. The others give once, few or many, or a class for an expanded clone.

clone_size | j_call | d_call | v_call | cdr3_nt | cdr3_aa
. | TRBJ1-5 | . | TRBV19 | TGTGCCAGTAGTATTTTAGGGAGAAGAGTCTTTCAGCCCCAGCATTTT | CASSILGRRVFQPQHF
once | TRBJ2-7 | TRBD2 | TRBV9 | TGTGCCAGCAGCGTAGAACCAGGGAGGGTTTACGAGCAGTACTTC | CASSVEPGRVYEQYF
. | TRBJ1-2 | . | TRBV2 | TGTGCCAGCAGAACTCGGACAGCAACTAACTATGGCTACACCTTC | CASRTRTATNYGYTF
. | TRBJ2-1 | . | TRBV7-6 | TGTGCCAGCAGCTCCTCGAGGGGGAGCTCCTACAATGAGCAGTTCTTC | CASSSSRGSSYNEQFF
. | TRBJ1-5 | . | TRBV27 | TGTGCCAGCAGTTTATCGAAGGGAGGTGGCAATCAGCCCCAGCATTTT | CASSLSKGGGNQPQHF
. | TRBJ2-1 | TRBD2 | TRBV9 | TGTGCCAGCAGCGTTAGCGGGGGCTACAATGAGCAGTTCTTC | CASSVSGGYNEQFF
. | TRBJ2-7 | . | TRBV7-2 | TGTGCCAGCAGCTTAGAGTCCTCCGTCGACGAGCAGTACTTC | CASSLESSVDEQYF
. | TRBJ2-3 | TRBD2 | TRBV9 | TGTGCCAGCAGCGTAGATACTAGCGGGAGAGATACGCAGTATTTT | CASSVDTSGRDTQYF
. | TRBJ2-3 | TRBD2 | TRBV7-2 | TGTGCCAGCAGCCCGACTAGCGGGAGGGTTTCAGCGAGCACAGATACGCAGTATTTT | CASSPTSGRVSASTDTQYF
. | TRBJ2-5 | . | TRBV28 | TGTGCCAGCAGCTTCGACAGGTCCGAGACCCAGTACTTC | CASSFDRSETQYF
few | TRBJ1-2 | . | TRBV11-2 | TGTGCCAGCAGCTTAGGTCACAGCCCGGCTGGCTACACCTTC | CASSLGHSPAGYTF
. | TRBJ1-2 | . | TRBV5-1 | TGCGCCAGCAGCTTGGAGTTTGACAGCTACTATGGCTACACCTTC | CASSLEFDSYYGYTF
. | TRBJ1-5 | TRBD1 | TRBV7-2 | TGTGCCAGTTCTGACAGGGGCGGAAATCAGCCCCAGCATTTT | CASSDRGGNQPQHF
. | TRBJ2-7 | . | TRBV7-8 | TGTGCCAGCAGTCCCAGGCGGGCCAGCTCCTACGAGCAGTACTTC | CASSPRRASSYEQYF
. | TRBJ2-7 | . | TRBV28 | TGTGCCAGCAGTCCCGGGCCCCGGAGGCCCGAGCAGTACTTC | CASSPGPRRPEQYF
. | TRBJ2-7 | TRBD2 | TRBV6-5 | TGTGCCAGCAGTTTGCGGGAGCCGACGGGGGAGCAGTACTTC | CASSLREPTGEQYF
few | TRBJ2-5 | . | TRBV2 | TGTGCCAGCAGTGAACAGGGTGGGTTAGAGACCCAGTACTTC | CASSEQGGLETQYF
. | TRBJ1-2 | TRBD1 | TRBV2 | TGTGCCAGCAGTGGGTTGAGGCAGGGGGTAAATGGCTACACCTTC | CASSGLRQGVNGYTF
. | TRBJ2-7 | . | TRBV5-5 | TGTGCCAGCAGCGCCCAGGGGACTCGGAGCGAGCAGTACTTC | CASSAQGTRSEQYF
once | TRBJ2-3 | TRBD2 | TRBV29-1 | TGCAGCGTTGTGGGGCTGGCGGGAGAGCTAGATACGCAGTATTTT | CSVVGLAGELDTQYF
. | TRBJ1-1 | TRBD1 | TRBV18 | TGTGCCAGCTCCCCCTGGACAGGGACGGACACTGAAGCTTTCTTT | CASSPWTGTDTEAFF
. | TRBJ2-4 | . | TRBV7-2 | TGTGCCAGCAGCTTAGGGGGGCGACAAAACATTCAGTACTTC | CASSLGGRQNIQYF
. | TRBJ1-1 | . | TRBV2 | TGTGCCAGCAGTGAGTCGGGACGGGACACTGAAGCTTTCTTT | CASSESGRDTEAFF
. | TRBJ1-3 | . | TRBV7-9 | TGTGCCAGCAGGGAAACGGGCTCTGGAAACACCATATATTTT | CASRETGSGNTIYF
. | TRBJ2-5 | . | TRBV4-1 | TGCGCCAGCAGCCAAGATCTCGGGGTCGGGGAGACCCAGTACTTC | CASSQDLGVGETQYF
once | TRBJ2-1 | . | TRBV29-1 | TGCAGCGTTGAGGGCAGGGGGAGGGATGAGCAGTTCTTC | CSVEGRGRDEQFF
. | TRBJ2-5 | . | TRBV19 | TGTGCCAGTAGTATAGATTCCGGGGAGACCCAGTACTTC | CASSIDSGETQYF
. | TRBJ2-1 | . | TRBV7-6 | TGTGCCAGCAGCTTAGCCGGACTCAATGAGCAGTTCTTC | CASSLAGLNEQFF
. | TRBJ2-3 | . | TRBV2 | TGTGCCAGCAGTGAAGAAACTAGTTTCTTCACAGATACGCAGTATTTT | CASSEETSFFTDTQYF
once | TRBJ1-1 | . | TRBV5-4 | TGTGCCAGCAGCTTGGGCCCCACTGAAGCTTTCTTT | CASSLGPTEAFF
. | TRBJ1-2 | . | TRBV5-1 | TGCGCCAGCCAATCGGGACTTCGCGATACTAACTATGGCTACACCTTC | CASQSGLRDTNYGYTF
. | TRBJ2-7 | . | TRBV2 | TGTGCCAGCAAACGGGAATACGAGCAGTACTTC | CASKREYEQYF
. | TRBJ2-7 | . | TRBV29-1 | TGCAGCGTCGTAATAAACTTATACGAGCAGTACTTC | CSVVINLYEQYF
once | TRBJ2-7 | . | TRBV2 | TGTGCCAGCAGTGAAGATCGCAGGTCCTACGAGCAGTACTTC | CASSEDRRSYEQYF
. | TRBJ2-1 | . | TRBV15 | TGTGCCACCAGCAGAGAATGGCGGGGAGATGAGCAGTTCTTC | CATSREWRGDEQFF
. | TRBJ1-5 | . | TRBV2 | TGTGCCAGCAGTCGGGACAGCAATCAGCCCCAGCATTTT | CASSRDSNQPQHF
once | TRBJ1-2 | . | TRBV7-9 | TGTGCCAGCAGCTCCGCGCGGGGCTATGGCTACACCTTC | CASSSARGYGYTF
. | TRBJ1-5 | . | TRBV2 | TGTGCCAGCAGAAAAGACAGTTTTCAGCCCCAGCATTTT | CASRKDSFQPQHF
. | TRBJ2-7 | TRBD2 | TRBV5-1 | TGCGCCAGCAGCTTGACTAGCGGGGAGGGCGAGTACTTC | CASSLTSGEGEYF
. | TRBJ2-7 | TRBD2 | TRBV7-3 | TGTGCCAGCAGCCGTCCCCGGGGGGACCCCTACGAGCAGTACTTC | CASSRPRGDPYEQYF
. | TRBJ1-2 | TRBD1 | TRBV6-6 | TGTGCCAGCAGCCCTACAGGGGAGGGTTATGGCTACACCTTC | CASSPTGEGYGYTF
once | TRBJ1-1 | . | TRBV15 | TGTGCCACCAGCGGGGAGGGGTGGAACACTGAAGCTTTCTTT | CATSGEGWNTEAFF
. | TRBJ1-1 | TRBD1 | TRBV5-1 | TGCGCCAGCAGCGTCATTGGACAGGGGAACACTGAAGCTTTCTTT | CASSVIGQGNTEAFF
. | TRBJ2-7 | . | TRBV6-5 | TGTGCCAGCAGCCACCGGGGGGCCCTCTACGAGCAGTACTTC | CASSHRGALYEQYF
. | TRBJ1-4 | . | TRBV19 | TGTGCCAGTAGATCACCTGGAGGCTCAGGAAGTGAAAAACTGTTTTTT | CASRSPGGSGSEKLFF
. | TRBJ2-7 | . | TRBV5-6 | TGTGCCAGCAAAATCGGCAGGGTGAGGGGCTACGAGCAGTACTTC | CASKIGRVRGYEQYF
once | TRBJ1-5 | . | TRBV6-1 | TGTGCCAGCAGTGAAGCGCGGGCGCAGCCCCAGCATTTT | CASSEARAQPQHF
. | TRBJ2-7 | . | TRBV5-1 | TGCGCCAGCAGCCCCATGGGTCCAGGAATCACCTACGAGCAGTACTTC | CASSPMGPGITYEQYF
many | TRBJ1-1 | . | TRBV7-2 | TGTGCCAGCAGCCCGGGAGCGGCGAACACTGAAGCTTTCTTT | CASSPGAANTEAFF
. | TRBJ1-5 | . | TRBV5-1 | TGCGCCAGCAGCTTCGGTGGCGACCAGCCCCAGCATTTT | CASSFGGDQPQHF